This entry describes one TCR beta chain. This sample stems from a study of blood T cell repertoires in COVID-19. About the research overall: Samples of COVID-19 (acute and convalescent) were obtained from the United States, Italy and Spain.

Patients of the Seattle cohort, enrolled during active infection, were followed longitudinally. Original data processing: How many nucleated cells were present was estimated from reference gene primer amplification. Assay: immunoSEQ multiplex PCR; the TCRdb copy retains only in-frame clones and omits some. V and J calls and clone size are those listed in that table; D and trimming were worked out from the DNA. Seen here are around 260,000 clones, about 80% observed once, and the top ten hold less than 20%. This CDR3 region has 16 residues. CDR1 and CDR2 (germline): SNHLY, FYNNEI. V shed 7 bases and J 0 bases; nucleotides not matched to a gene: 6.

Sequencing was done on a sample of peripheral blood. The clonotype was recovered from a person aged 70 to 80 with COVID-19, enrolled during active disease. This chain links TRBV2 with TRBJ1-2; 12 bases fit TRBD1. Written as DNA, the CDR3 is TGTGCCAGCAAGGACCGGGACAGGGGGCCTAACTATGGCTACACCTTC. It is translated as CASKDRDRGPNYGYTF. Using reference TRBV2 and TRBJ1-2 for the parts outside the CDR3, the full variable domain is EPEVTQTPSHQVTQMGQEVILRCVPISNHLYFYWYRQILGQKVEFLVSFYNNEISEKSEIFDDQFSVERPDGSNFTLKIRSTKLEDSAMYFCASKDRDRGPNYGYTFGSGTRLTVV.